The 21 T cell receptor beta chains below were found in one sample sequenced in a study of T cell responses to AZD1222 COVID-19 vaccine. Repertoires were generated with immunoSEQ multiplex PCR, while TCRdb's copy carries only in-frame clones and drops some. Among about 200,000 clones, around 88% were seen once, and the ten largest hold approximately 8%. Sequencing used peripheral blood, obtained on day 0 of AZD1222 vaccination. Source of these receptors: an adult in good health.

The V call is TRBV6-5, the J call TRBJ1-5; TRBD1 agrees at 7 bases. This CDR3 has 15 amino acids. Germline V gene sequence: CDR1 MNHEY, CDR2 SVGAGI. The junction had 12 bases not matched to a gene; V was cut back by 7 bases and J by 6 bases. The CDR3 nucleotides are TGTGCCAGCACCCAAGGACAGGTCCCGGGTCAGCCCCAGCATTTT. Protein product: CASTQGQVPGQPQHF.

The chain combines TRBV19 with TRBJ2-6; no definite D call. The germline V gene encodes CDR1 LNHDA and CDR2 SQIVND (reference sequence). Trimming left V 5 bases short and J 4 bases short, with 12 bases between. This CDR3 is 15 amino acids long. For the CDR3, the DNA is TGTGCCAGTAGTGGAGACTTGCGGGGGGCCAACGTCCTGACTTTC. Translating it yields CASSGDLRGANVLTF.

The V gene is TRBV24-1, the J gene TRBJ2-5; D gene ambiguous. The germline gives CDR1 KGHDR, CDR2 SFDVKD. The CDR3 has 12 residues. The germline V and J ends were trimmed by 3 bases and 5 bases, with 6 bases remaining between them. The CDR3 protein is CATSDAHETQYF. The CDR3 nucleotides read TGTGCCACCAGTGATGCTCATGAGACCCAGTACTTC.

The gene calls are TRBV27 and TRBJ2-7; tentatively, D is TRBD1 (5 bases). In germline, CDR1 is MNHEY, CDR2 SMNVEV (reference sequence). The CDR3 loop spans 14 amino acids. The V and J ends lost 0 bases and 1 base respectively, with 7 bases between them. CDR3 amino acids: CASSLSAGSYEQYF. The CDR3 DNA reads TGTGCCAGCAGTTTATCGGCAGGGTCCTACGAGCAGTACTTC.

The chain couples TRBV11-2 to TRBJ1-3, with D possibly matching TRBD1 (6 bases). V was shortened by 4 bases and J by 7 bases, with 11 bases between the two germline ends. The CDR3 loop spans 13 amino acids. Germline V lookup: CDR1 SGHAT, CDR2 FQNNGV. CDR3 loop: CASSSYRVNTIYF. DNA for the CDR3: TGTGCCAGCAGCTCATACAGGGTCAACACCATATATTTT.

The genes are TRBV13 and TRBJ2-5, with D tentatively TRBD1 (5 bases). V shed 7 bases and J shed 2 bases, with 14 bases lying between them. CDR3 length: 14 amino acids. Germline CDR1 and CDR2: PRHDT and FYEKMQ (reference sequence). Here the CDR3 DNA reads TGTGCCAGCACTCTTGCAGGGTGGCAAGAGACCCAGTACTTC. It codes for CASTLAGWQETQYF.

The V and J genes are TRBV5-4 and TRBJ1-2, with TRBD1 matching over 7 bases. Germline values: CDR1 SGHNT, CDR2 YYREEE (reference sequence). With 4 bases clipped from V and 6 bases from J, the junction kept 3 bases outside the gene matches. The CDR3 loop spans 12 amino acids. The CDR3 DNA sequence: TGTGCCAGCAGCGACACAGGGGATGGCTACACCTTC. As protein: CASSDTGDGYTF.

V and J are TRBV6-6 and TRBJ2-1, with 8 bases lining up with TRBD2. With 6 bases clipped from V and 5 bases from J, the junction kept 9 bases outside the gene matches. The CDR3 runs 15 residues. CDR1 and CDR2 (germline): MNHNY, SVGAGI (reference sequence). The chain's CDR3 is CASSYPGLEHNEQFF. In DNA form, the CDR3 reads TGTGCCAGCAGCTACCCGGGACTAGAACACAATGAGCAGTTCTTC.

The rearrangement links TRBV4-2 to TRBJ1-5, with D perhaps TRBD1 (6 bases). Per the germline V gene, CDR1 is LGHNA and CDR2 is YNFKEQ. With 1 base removed from V and 1 base from J, the gap between germline ends came to 11 bases. The CDR3 totals 16 residues. For the CDR3, the DNA is TGTGCCAGCAGCCAAGCAGGGGAAAGAAGCAATCAGCCCCAGCATTTT. Amino acid sequence: CASSQAGERSNQPQHF.

This sequence joins TRBV30 and TRBJ2-5; 10 positions match TRBD2. The length of the CDR3 is 17 residues. Germline V gene sequence: CDR1 GTSNPN, CDR2 SVGIG (reference sequence). The V gene end was trimmed by 0 bases and the J gene end by 1 base; junction bases not matched to a gene: 8. CDR3 DNA sequence: TGTGCCTGGAGTGTACTTCGGCTAGCGGGGGTCCAAGAGACCCAGTACTTC. Its protein product is CAWSVLRLAGVQETQYF.

This chain joins TRBV9 and TRBJ1-1; TRBD1 might be the D (5 bases). Germline CDR1 and CDR2: SGDLS and YYNGEE. The CDR3 loop spans 14 amino acids. Deletions cut 4 bases from V and 4 bases from J, with 14 bases between. The chain's CDR3 is CASSPQGAGTEAFF. The CDR3 region has the DNA TGTGCCAGCAGCCCTCAGGGCGCCGGCACTGAAGCTTTCTTT.

The rearrangement joins TRBV25-1 to TRBJ1-2, with D perhaps matching TRBD1 (5 bases). Germline V gene sequence: CDR1 MGHDK, CDR2 SYGVNS. The CDR3 is made up of 13 amino acids. V lost 4 bases to trimming and J lost 5 bases, with 11 bases between them. Here the CDR3 reads CASSAWGYYGYTF. The DNA of the CDR3 is TGTGCCAGCAGTGCATGGGGGTATTATGGCTACACCTTC.

The chain recombines TRBV7-2 with TRBJ2-4, with 8 positions matching TRBD2. CDR1 and CDR2 (germline): SGHTA, FQGNSA. The CDR3 spans 16 residues. The V and J ends lost 0 bases and 8 bases, in that order; junction bases with no gene match: 9. For the CDR3, the DNA is TGTGCCAGCAGCTTAGCGGTGGCGGGGGGTCGGGACATTCAGTACTTC. Its translation is CASSLAVAGGRDIQYF.

The chain has TRBV9 and TRBJ2-3; D remains unclear. Trimming took off 0 bases at V and 0 bases at J, with 5 bases between the two ends. The CDR3 has 14 amino acids. Germline lookup yields CDR1 SGDLS and CDR2 YYNGEE. The CDR3 loop is CASSVGQSTDTQYF. In DNA form, the CDR3 reads TGTGCCAGCAGCGTAGGGCAGAGCACAGATACGCAGTATTTT.

This sequence joins TRBV7-3 and TRBJ2-3; D could derive from TRBD1 or TRBD2 (7 bases each). The V gene's germline CDR1 is SGHTA and CDR2 FQGTGA. With 5 bases removed from V and 3 bases from J, the gap between germline ends came to 15 bases. The CDR3 covers 15 residues. The CDR3 nucleotides read TGTGCCAGCAGCCTCTACAGGGGAGGGACAGATACGCAGTATTTT. Protein product: CASSLYRGGTDTQYF.

This chain joins TRBV6-1 and TRBJ2-7, with unresolved D. With 2 bases removed from V and 1 base from J, the gap between germline ends came to 15 bases. CDR3 length equals 16 residues. Germline V lookup: CDR1 MNHNS, CDR2 SASEGT. The CDR3 loop is CASSELGRGNSYEQYF. In DNA form, the CDR3 reads TGTGCCAGCAGTGAACTTGGACGAGGCAATTCCTACGAGCAGTACTTC.

The rearrangement joins TRBV7-9 to TRBJ2-7; D is uncertain. The V end lost 5 bases, the J end lost 3 bases, and 5 bases lay between the germline ends. Germline-derived CDR1 and CDR2 are SEHNR and FQNEAQ (reference sequence). The CDR3 has 11 amino acids. CDR3 sequence: CASSTYYEQYF. Written as DNA, the CDR3 is TGTGCCAGCAGCACATACTACGAGCAGTACTTC.

The V gene is TRBV4-2, the J gene TRBJ1-5; D ambiguous. V lost 0 bases to trimming and J lost 9 bases, with 9 bases between them. The germline V gene has CDR1 LGHNA and CDR2 YNFKEQ. The CDR3 length is 13 residues. In DNA, the CDR3 is TGTGCCAGCAGCCAAGAGGAGGTCTGGCCCCAGCATTTT. It encodes CASSQEEVWPQHF.

The V call is TRBV10-3, the J call TRBJ2-7, with D possibly matching TRBD2 (5 bases). The germline V gene encodes CDR1 ENHRY and CDR2 SYGVKD. V lost 6 bases, J lost 2 bases, and 8 bases lay in between. The CDR3 has 12 residues. CDR3 in DNA: TGTGCCATCAGGGGAGAGCCCTACGAGCAGTACTTC. Translating it yields CAIRGEPYEQYF.

This chain uses TRBV5-1 with TRBJ1-5, with D possibly being TRBD1 (6 bases). The CDR3 sequence is 15 residues long. The V end was cut by 2 bases, the J end by 3 bases, with 12 bases between. Germline assignment: CDR1 SGHRS and CDR2 YFSETQ. The DNA of the CDR3 is TGCGCCAGCAGCTTTGACGGACAGCCCAATCAGCCCCAGCATTTT. This translates into CASSFDGQPNQPQHF.

This sequence joins TRBV6-1 and TRBJ1-6; perhaps TRBD1 as D (5 bases). V was clipped by 7 bases and J by 6 bases, with 7 bases between them. Germline V gives CDR1 MNHNS, CDR2 SASEGT. The CDR3 contains 12 residues. The CDR3 sequence is CASKTVNSPLHF. The CDR3 nucleotides are TGTGCCAGCAAGACAGTTAATTCACCCCTCCACTTT.